This TCR beta chain is drawn from a study of blood T cell repertoires in COVID-19. Background on the study: Acute and convalescent COVID-19 samples came from the United States, Italy and Spain. T cells, B-cell-depleted T cells, or PBMCs supplied cDNA or gDNA.

Per the original methods: Reference gene primer amplification gave nucleated cell count estimates. Only in-frame clones appear in the TCRdb table, and some are missing; sequencing was by immunoSEQ multiplex PCR. That table is the source of V, J and clone size, and D and trimming were worked out from the DNA. There are under 200,000 clones in the sample; approximately 81% occur only once, and around an eighth lies in the top ten. From germline, CDR1 is LGHNA and CDR2 YNFKEQ. This CDR3 has 15 amino acids. V was trimmed by 0 bases and J by 3 bases, leaving 12 bases between them. This TCR came from a man younger than 30 with active or convalescent COVID-19. The genes are TRBV4-2 and TRBJ2-7; a weak D match, TRBD2 (6 bases). The sample was peripheral blood. This CDR3 reads CASSQEVGTYYEQYF. The CDR3 DNA follows: TGTGCCAGCAGCCAAGAAGTGGGGACTTACTACGAGCAGTACTTC.